These 2 T cell receptor beta chains were sequenced from one sample in a study of glioma-infiltrating T cells. The iRepertoire nested amplicon-rescue multiplex PCR amplified TCR alpha and beta CDR3s from RNA. TCRdb analysed the multiplex PCR reads with MiXCR anew, one entry per CDR3 protein. The table shows approximately 130,000 distinct CDR3 sequences, with 24% occurring only once. Input material: glioma tissue, nonneoplastic brain tissue, or PBMCs (not recorded which). The receptors originated from a human donor with low-grade glioma or glioblastoma, undergoing nonglioma brain surgery, or in good health (not recorded which).

A few counts support this clonotype. The chain employs TRBV6-1 and TRBJ2-7; tentative D call: TRBD1 (6 bases). CDR3 length equals 13 residues. The V end was cut by 6 bases, the J end by 5 bases, with 14 bases between. The germline V gene has CDR1 MNHNS and CDR2 SASEGT. DNA for the CDR3: TGTGCCAGCAGGTTGCAGGGGAGCCACGAGCAGTACGTC. This encodes CASRLQGSHEQYV.

This clonotype was counted many times. V and J are TRBV2 and TRBJ2-1; D is undetermined. The germline CDR1 and CDR2 sequences are SNHLY and FYNNEI. Deletions cut 5 bases from V and 3 bases from J, with 5 bases between. The CDR3 spans 12 residues. The CDR3 here is CASSPLYNEQFF. CDR3 coding DNA: TGTGCCAGCAGTCCGCTCTACAATGAGCAGTTCTTC.